The T cell receptor beta chain under discussion was sequenced for a study of blood T cells in healthy people across ages. The germline V and J ends were trimmed by 2 bases and 7 bases, with 18 bases remaining between them. Germline CDR1 MGHRA, CDR2 YSYEKL. The CDR3 has 15 amino acids. Caucasian, healthy and from Russia, the donors were aged between roughly 6 and 95. Alongside a J-beta primer mix, a sample-barcoded 5' primer served in a second PCR lasting about 7 to 11 cycles. All samples gave at least 3 million CDR3-containing paired-end reads. Each CDR3 protein gets one entry after TCRdb re-called the 5' RACE reads with MiXCR. The profile shows 910,000 or so distinct CDR3 sequences, 51% of them singletons.

This chain connects TRBV4-1 to TRBJ2-7, with D possibly being TRBD1 (5 bases). Sample: blood. The sequence was collected from an older woman in good health. The CDR3 is CASSQTQGSYNEQYF. CDR3 in DNA: TGCGCCAGCAGCCAAACCCAGGGATCCTACAATGAGCAGTACTTC.